The TCR beta chain described here comes from a study of OX40 agonist ivuxolimab in advanced cancers. Sequencing used immunoSEQ multiplex PCR; TCRdb keeps in-frame clones, though not all of them. The repertoire holds 65,000 to 85,000 clones, with more than 80% as singletons. The germline gives CDR1 LGHNA, CDR2 YSLEER. The length of the CDR3 is 14 residues. Deletions cut 4 bases from V and 3 bases from J, with 12 bases between. The rearrangement uses TRBV4-3 and TRBJ1-2; TRBD1 might be the D (5 bases). The sequence was obtained from an adult with an advanced solid tumor such as melanoma, head and neck, liver or kidney cancer. The material was CD4+ or CD8+ T cells sorted from blood, obtained in a trial of the OX40 agonist ivuxolimab. The CDR3, as DNA: TGCGCCAGCAGCCTGACGGGGGTGGACTATGGCTACACCTTC. Translating gives CASSLTGVDYGYTF.